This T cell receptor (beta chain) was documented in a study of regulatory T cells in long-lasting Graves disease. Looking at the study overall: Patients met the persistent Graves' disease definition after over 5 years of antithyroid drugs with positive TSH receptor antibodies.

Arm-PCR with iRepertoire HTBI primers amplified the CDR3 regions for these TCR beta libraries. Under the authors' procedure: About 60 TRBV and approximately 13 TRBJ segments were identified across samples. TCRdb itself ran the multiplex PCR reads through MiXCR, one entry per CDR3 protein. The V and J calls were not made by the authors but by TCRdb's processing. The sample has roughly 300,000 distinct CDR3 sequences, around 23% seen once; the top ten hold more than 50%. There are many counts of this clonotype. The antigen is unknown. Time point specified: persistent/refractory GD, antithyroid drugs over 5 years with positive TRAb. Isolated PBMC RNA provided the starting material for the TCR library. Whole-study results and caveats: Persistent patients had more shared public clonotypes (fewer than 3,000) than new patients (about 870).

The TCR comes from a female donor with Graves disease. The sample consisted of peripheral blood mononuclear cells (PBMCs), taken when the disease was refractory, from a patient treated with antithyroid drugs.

The CDR3 region has the DNA TGTGCCAGCAGCTTAGTACCGGGACTAGCGGGAGAGGAGACCCAGTACTTC. It yields the protein CASSLVPGLAGEETQYF. V and J are TRBV11-2 and TRBJ2-5, with 14 bases that match TRBD2. The CDR3 is 17 residues long. Trimming took 1 base from V and 5 from J; bases not matched to a gene: 6. Germline CDR1 SGHAT, CDR2 FQNNGV.